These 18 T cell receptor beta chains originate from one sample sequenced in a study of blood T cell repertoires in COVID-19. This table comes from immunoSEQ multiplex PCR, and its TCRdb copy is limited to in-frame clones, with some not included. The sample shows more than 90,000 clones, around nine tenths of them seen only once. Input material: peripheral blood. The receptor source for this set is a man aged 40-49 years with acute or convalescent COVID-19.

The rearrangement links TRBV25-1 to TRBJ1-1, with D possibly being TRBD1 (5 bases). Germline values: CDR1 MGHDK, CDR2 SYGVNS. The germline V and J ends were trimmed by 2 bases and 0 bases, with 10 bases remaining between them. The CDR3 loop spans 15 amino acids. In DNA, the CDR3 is TGTGCCAGCAGTGAAACAGGAGAATTGAACACTGAAGCTTTCTTT. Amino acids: CASSETGELNTEAFF. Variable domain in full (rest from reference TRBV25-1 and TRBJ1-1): EADIYQTPRYLVIGTGKKITLECSQTMGHDKMYWYQQDPGMELHLIHYSYGVNSTEKGDLSSESTVSRIRTEHFPLTLESARPSHTSQYLCASSETGELNTEAFFGQGTRLTVV.

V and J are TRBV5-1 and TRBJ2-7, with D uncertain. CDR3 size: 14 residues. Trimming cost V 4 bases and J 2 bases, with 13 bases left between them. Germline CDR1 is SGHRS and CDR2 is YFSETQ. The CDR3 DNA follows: TGCGCCAGCAGCAAAGACACATCCGCCTACGAGCAGTACTTC. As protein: CASSKDTSAYEQYF.

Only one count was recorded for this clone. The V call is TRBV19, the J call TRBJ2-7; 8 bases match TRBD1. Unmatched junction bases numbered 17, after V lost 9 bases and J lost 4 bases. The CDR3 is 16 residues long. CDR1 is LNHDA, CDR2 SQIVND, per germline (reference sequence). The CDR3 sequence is CASSRGGQGIGYEQYF. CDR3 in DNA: TGTGCCAGCTCCCGGGGCGGACAGGGAATTGGGTACGAGCAGTACTTC. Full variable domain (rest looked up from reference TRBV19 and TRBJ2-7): DGGITQSPKYLFRKEGQNVTLSCEQNLNHDAMYWYRQDPGQGLRLIYYSQIVNDFQKGDIAEGYSVSREKKESFPLTVTSAQKNPTAFYLCASSRGGQGIGYEQYFGPGTRLTVT.

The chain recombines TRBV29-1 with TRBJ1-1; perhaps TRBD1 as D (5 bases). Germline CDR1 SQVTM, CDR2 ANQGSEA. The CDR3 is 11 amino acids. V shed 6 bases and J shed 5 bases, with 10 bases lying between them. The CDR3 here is CSVARVTEAFF. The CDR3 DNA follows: TGCAGCGTAGCCAGGGTTACTGAAGCTTTCTTT.

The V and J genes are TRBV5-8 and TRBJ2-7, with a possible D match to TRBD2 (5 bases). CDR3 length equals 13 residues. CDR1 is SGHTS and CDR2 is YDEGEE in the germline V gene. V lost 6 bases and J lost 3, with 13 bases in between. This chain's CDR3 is CASNIYGGYEQYF. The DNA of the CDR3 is TGTGCCAGCAACATTTACGGAGGCTACGAGCAGTACTTC. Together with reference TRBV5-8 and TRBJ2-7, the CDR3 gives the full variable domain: EAGVTQSPTHLIKTRGQQATLRCSPISGHTSVYWYQQALGLGLQFLLWYDEGEERNRGNFPPRFSGRQFPNYSSELNVNALELEDSALYLCASNIYGGYEQYFGPGTRLTVT.

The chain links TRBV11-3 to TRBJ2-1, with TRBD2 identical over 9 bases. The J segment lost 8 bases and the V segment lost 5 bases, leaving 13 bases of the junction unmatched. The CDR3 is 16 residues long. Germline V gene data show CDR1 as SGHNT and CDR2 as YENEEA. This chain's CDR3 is CASSTRGEREVDEQFF. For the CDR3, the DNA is TGTGCCAGCAGCACCCGGGGGGAGCGGGAGGTGGATGAGCAGTTCTTC.

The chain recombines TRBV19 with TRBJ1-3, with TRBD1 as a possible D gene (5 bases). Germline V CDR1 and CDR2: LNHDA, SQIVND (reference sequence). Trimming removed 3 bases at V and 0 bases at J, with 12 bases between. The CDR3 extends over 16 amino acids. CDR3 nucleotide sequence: TGTGCCAGTAGTATCGGGGACTCGCGCTCTGGAAACACCATATATTTT. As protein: CASSIGDSRSGNTIYF.

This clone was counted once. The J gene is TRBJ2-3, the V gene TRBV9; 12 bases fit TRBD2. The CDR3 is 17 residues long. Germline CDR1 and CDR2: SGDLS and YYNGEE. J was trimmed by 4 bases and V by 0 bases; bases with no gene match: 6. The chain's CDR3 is CASSVDPSGGGADTQYF. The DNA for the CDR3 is TGTGCCAGCAGCGTAGATCCTAGCGGGGGGGGCGCAGATACGCAGTATTTT.

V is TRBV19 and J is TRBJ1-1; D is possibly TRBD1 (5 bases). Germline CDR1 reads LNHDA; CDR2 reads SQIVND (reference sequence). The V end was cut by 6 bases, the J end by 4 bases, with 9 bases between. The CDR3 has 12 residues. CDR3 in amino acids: CASRTGGTEAFF. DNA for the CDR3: TGTGCCAGTAGGACGGGGGGCACTGAAGCTTTCTTT.

The CDR3 spells CASRDSPYEQYF. The CDR3 nucleotides are TGTGCCAGCAGAGACAGTCCCTACGAGCAGTACTTC. This chain connects TRBV6-5 to TRBJ2-7, with D possibly TRBD1 on 5 matching bases. Deletions cut 6 bases from V and 2 bases from J, with 8 bases between. This CDR3 is built from 12 residues. CDR1 MNHEY and CDR2 SVGAGI come from the germline V gene.

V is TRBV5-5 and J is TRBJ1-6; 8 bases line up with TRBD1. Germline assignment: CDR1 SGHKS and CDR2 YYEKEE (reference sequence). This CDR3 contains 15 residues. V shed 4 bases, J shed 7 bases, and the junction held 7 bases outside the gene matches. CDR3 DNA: TGTGCCAGCAGCCCTAGACAGGGGCAAAATTCACCCCTCCACTTT. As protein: CASSPRQGQNSPLHF.

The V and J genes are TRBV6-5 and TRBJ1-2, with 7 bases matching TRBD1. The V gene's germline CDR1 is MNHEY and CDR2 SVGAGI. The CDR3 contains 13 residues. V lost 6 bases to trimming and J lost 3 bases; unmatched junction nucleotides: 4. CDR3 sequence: CASRPDRDYGYTF. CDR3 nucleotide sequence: TGTGCCAGCAGACCAGACAGGGACTATGGCTACACCTTC.

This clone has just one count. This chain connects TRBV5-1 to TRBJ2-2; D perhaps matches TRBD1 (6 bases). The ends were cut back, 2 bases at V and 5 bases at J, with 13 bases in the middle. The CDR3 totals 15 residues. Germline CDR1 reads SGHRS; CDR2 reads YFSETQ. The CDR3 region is CASSFLQGGTGELFF. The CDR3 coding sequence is TGCGCCAGCAGCTTTTTACAGGGTGGGACCGGGGAGCTGTTTTTT.

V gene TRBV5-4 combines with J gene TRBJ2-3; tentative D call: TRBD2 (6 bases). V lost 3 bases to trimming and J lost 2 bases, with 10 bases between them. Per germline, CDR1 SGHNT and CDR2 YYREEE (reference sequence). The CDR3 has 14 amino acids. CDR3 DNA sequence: TGTGCCAGCAGCTCCGGGACTTACACAGATACGCAGTATTTT. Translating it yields CASSSGTYTDTQYF.

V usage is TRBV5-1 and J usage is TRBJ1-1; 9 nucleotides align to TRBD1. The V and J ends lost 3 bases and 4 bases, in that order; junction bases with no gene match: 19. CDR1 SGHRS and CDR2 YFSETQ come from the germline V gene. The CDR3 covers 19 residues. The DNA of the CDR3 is TGCGCCAGCAGCTCGCAGACCGGGACAGGGAATGCGTGGGCCACTGAAGCTTTCTTT. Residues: CASSSQTGTGNAWATEAFF. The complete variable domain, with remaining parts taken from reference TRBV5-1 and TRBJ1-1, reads KAGVTQTPRYLIKTRGQQVTLSCSPISGHRSVSWYQQTPGQGLQFLFEYFSETQRNKGNFPGRFSGRQFSNSRSEMNVSTLELGDSALYLCASSSQTGTGNAWATEAFFGQGTRLTVV.

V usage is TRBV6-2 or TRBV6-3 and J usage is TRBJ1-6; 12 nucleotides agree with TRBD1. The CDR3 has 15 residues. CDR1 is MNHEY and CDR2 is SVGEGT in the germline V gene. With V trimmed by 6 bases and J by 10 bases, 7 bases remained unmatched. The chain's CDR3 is CASSSGTGGGSPLHF. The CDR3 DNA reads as TGTGCCAGCAGCTCCGGGACAGGGGGCGGATCACCCCTCCACTTT.

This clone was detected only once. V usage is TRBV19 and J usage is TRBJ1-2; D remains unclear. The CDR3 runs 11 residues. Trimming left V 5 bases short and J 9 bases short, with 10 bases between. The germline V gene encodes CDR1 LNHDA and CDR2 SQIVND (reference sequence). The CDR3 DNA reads TGTGCCAGTAGTGAGACTATACGCTACACCTTC. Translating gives CASSETIRYTF.

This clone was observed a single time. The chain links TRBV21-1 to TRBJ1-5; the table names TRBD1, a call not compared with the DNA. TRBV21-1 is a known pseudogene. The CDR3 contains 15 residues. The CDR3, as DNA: TGTGCCAGCAGCTCCGGGACAGGGTTTGATCAGCCCCAGCATTTT. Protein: CASSSGTGFDQPQHF.